The 19 T cell receptor beta chains below all came from one sample that was sequenced in a study of OX40 agonist ivuxolimab in advanced cancers. Method: immunoSEQ multiplex PCR; TCRdb's copy keeps in-frame clones and lacks some. The sample comprises 70,000 or so clones, 80% of which are singletons, and approximately 1.2% rests with the top ten. This specimen was CD4+ or CD8+ T cells sorted from blood, taken in a trial of the OX40 agonist ivuxolimab. These receptors all stem from an adult with an advanced solid tumor such as melanoma, head and neck, liver or kidney cancer.

The chain employs TRBV7-7 and TRBJ1-1; TRBD1 might be the D (6 bases). The V and J ends lost 2 bases and 4 bases respectively, with 8 bases between them. CDR1 and CDR2 from the germline V gene are SSHAT and FNYEAQ (reference sequence). The CDR3 covers 13 residues. The CDR3 nucleotides are TGTGCCAGCAGCTTAAGGGGGGGCACTGAAGCTTTCTTT. Translated, it gives CASSLRGGTEAFF. The entire variable domain, with the rest obtained from reference TRBV7-7 and TRBJ1-1, is as follows: GAGVSQSPRYKVTKRGQDVTLRCDPISSHATLYWYQQALGQGPEFLTYFNYEAQPDKSGLPSDRFSAERPEGSISTLTIQRTEQRDSAMYRCASSLRGGTEAFFGQGTRLTVV.

The chain joins TRBV23-1 to TRBJ1-3, with TRBD1 as a possible D gene (6 bases). TRBV23-1 is assigned to the ORF class and has an uncertain function. V lost 8 bases to trimming and J lost 0 bases, with 14 bases between them. This CDR3 spans 15 amino acids. The CDR3: CASARDTRSGNTIYF. CDR3 DNA sequence: TGCGCCAGCGCCCGGGACACCCGCTCTGGAAACACCATATATTTT.

Only one count was recorded for this clone. The chain joins TRBV5-1 to TRBJ2-3; TRBD2 aligns across 12 bases. This CDR3 is built from 16 residues. CDR1 is SGHRS, CDR2 YFSETQ, per germline. The trim removed 3 bases at V and 5 bases at J, leaving 7 bases unmatched. CDR3 region: CASSSILAGGQDTQYF. DNA for the CDR3: TGCGCCAGCAGCTCTATTCTAGCGGGGGGGCAAGATACGCAGTATTTT.

This chain links TRBV7-9 with TRBJ1-2, with D maybe TRBD1 (6 bases). The germline V gene encodes CDR1 SEHNR and CDR2 FQNEAQ (reference sequence). V shed 6 bases and J shed 3 bases, with 14 bases lying between them. The CDR3 is 14 residues long. The CDR3 sequence: CASSQDRRHYGYTF. CDR3 in DNA: TGTGCCAGCAGTCAGGACAGACGTCACTATGGCTACACCTTC.

This clone was seen just once. For the CDR3, the DNA is TGTGCCAGCAGACCTAGGACAGACATCTACAATGAGCAGTTCTTC. This sequence encodes CASRPRTDIYNEQFF. The V call is TRBV7-2, the J call TRBJ2-1, with D possibly TRBD1 on 6 matching bases. The length of the CDR3 is 15 residues. Germline assignment: CDR1 SGHTA and CDR2 FQGNSA. Trimming removed 6 bases from V and 3 bases from J, with 15 bases in between.

The chain carries TRBV7-2 and TRBJ2-7; 10 bases map to TRBD2. With V trimmed by 1 base and J by 7 bases, 7 bases remained unmatched. CDR3 length: 15 residues. The V gene's germline CDR1 is SGHTA and CDR2 FQGNSA. The CDR3 DNA reads as TGTGCCAGCAGCTTAGACAGCGGGGGGGCGGGGGAGCAGTACTTC. It specifies CASSLDSGGAGEQYF.

J is TRBJ2-1 and V is TRBV19; 13 bases map to TRBD2. Unmatched junction bases numbered 13, after V lost 8 bases and J lost 6 bases. The CDR3 consists of 17 residues. From germline, CDR1 is LNHDA and CDR2 SQIVND (reference sequence). CDR3 sequence reads: CASCLYPGLAGFNEQFF. The DNA for the CDR3 is TGTGCCAGTTGCTTATACCCGGGACTAGCGGGGTTCAATGAGCAGTTCTTC.

V usage is TRBV6-6 and J usage is TRBJ1-2, with D possibly matching TRBD1 (5 bases). CDR1 and CDR2 from the germline V gene are MNHNY and SVGAGI (reference sequence). Trimming left V 10 bases short and J 4 bases short, with 16 bases between. The CDR3 has 13 residues. DNA for the CDR3: TGTGCCACCTCTGACAGAGAGGCCTATGGCTACACCTTC. Its protein is CATSDREAYGYTF.

The table lists this clone with a few counts. The chain joins TRBV6-5 to TRBJ1-5; 7 positions agree with TRBD1. After removal of 4 bases from V and 5 bases from J, the junction contained 5 bases not matched to a gene. The CDR3 covers 14 residues. Per the germline V gene, CDR1 is MNHEY and CDR2 is SVGAGI. DNA of the CDR3: TGTGCCAGCAGTTCCCGACAGGGTTATCAGCCCCAGCATTTT. It translates to CASSSRQGYQPQHF.

Here the CDR3 DNA reads TGTGCCAGCAGCCATCGACCGGGACAGGGGGAAGAGACCCAGTACTTC. It codes for CASSHRPGQGEETQYF. The chain recombines TRBV7-9 with TRBJ2-5; 11 nucleotides align to TRBD1. J was trimmed by 3 bases and V by 5 bases; bases with no gene match: 8. Germline CDR1 and CDR2: SEHNR and FQNEAQ (reference sequence). This CDR3 is 16 amino acids long.

This clone appeared once. V and J are TRBV10-1 and TRBJ2-7, with 8 bases fitting TRBD2. J gave up 0 bases and V 7 bases, and 11 bases lay outside the gene matches. This CDR3 comprises 16 residues. From germline, CDR1 is WNHNN and CDR2 SYGVQD (reference sequence). The CDR3: CASTGERGLSSYEQYF. Here the CDR3 DNA reads TGCGCCAGCACTGGGGAGCGGGGGTTGAGCTCCTACGAGCAGTACTTC.

V gene TRBV9 combines with J gene TRBJ2-5, with TRBD2 matching 10 bases. CDR3 length: 16 amino acids. The germline V gene has CDR1 SGDLS and CDR2 YYNGEE. The J segment lost 5 bases and the V segment lost 0 bases, leaving 7 bases of the junction unmatched. CDR3 residues: CASSVDGSGGYETQYF. The CDR3 DNA follows: TGTGCCAGCAGCGTAGATGGTAGCGGGGGGTACGAGACCCAGTACTTC.

This chain joins TRBV19 and TRBJ1-4, with D unclear. Germline CDR1 and CDR2: LNHDA and SQIVND (reference sequence). The CDR3 is 14 residues long. Between the trimmed V and J ends, which lost 3 bases and 6 bases, there was a span of 11 bases. The CDR3 bases are TGTGCCAGTAGTATTGGATGGAGGGATGAAAAACTGTTTTTT. The encoded protein is CASSIGWRDEKLFF.

The chain uses TRBV6-5 and TRBJ2-1, with 10 positions matching TRBD1. Germline V gene data show CDR1 as MNHEY and CDR2 as SVGAGI. The CDR3 sequence is 14 residues long. Trimming removed 6 bases from V and 9 bases from J; junction bases left unmatched: 8. CDR3 amino acids: CASRRGQGQGEQFF. The CDR3 bases are TGTGCCAGCAGAAGGGGACAGGGGCAAGGTGAGCAGTTCTTC.

This clone was seen once. The V call is TRBV7-6, the J call TRBJ1-1; D perhaps matches TRBD1 (5 bases). Germline CDR1 SGHVS, CDR2 FNYEAQ. CDR3 length: 13 amino acids. V gave up 2 bases and J gave up 3 bases, with 7 bases separating them. The CDR3 DNA reads TGTGCCAGCAGCTTAACAGGCCACACTGAAGCTTTCTTT. Translation gives CASSLTGHTEAFF.

This chain joins TRBV20-1 and TRBJ2-7, with D tentatively TRBD1 (6 bases). The CDR3 has 11 residues. Trimming stripped 1 base from V and 6 bases from J, with 7 bases between. Germline V gene lookup returns CDR1 DFQATT and CDR2 SNEGSKA (reference sequence). The CDR3 spells CSARGGGEQYF. The CDR3 bases are TGCAGTGCTAGAGGAGGGGGCGAGCAGTACTTC.

The rearrangement uses TRBV7-8 and TRBJ1-3; D gene uncertain. V lost 1 base to trimming and J lost 2 bases, with 6 bases between them. CDR3 size: 14 residues. CDR1 and CDR2 from the germline V gene are SGHVS and FQNEAQ. The CDR3 spells CASSLGTTGNTIYF. CDR3 nucleotide sequence: TGTGCCAGCAGCTTAGGAACCACTGGAAACACCATATATTTT. The full variable domain, in which reference TRBV7-8 and TRBJ1-3 provide the parts outside the CDR3, is GAGVSQSPRYKVAKRGQDVALRCDPISGHVSLFWYQQALGQGPEFLTYFQNEAQLDKSGLPSDRFFAERPEGSVSTLKIQRTQQEDSAVYLCASSLGTTGNTIYFGEGSWLTVV.

This clone occurred once. V is TRBV25-1 and J is TRBJ1-1; TRBD1 matches 8 bases. Germline CDR1 MGHDK, CDR2 SYGVNS. V lost 3 bases to trimming and J lost 10 bases; unmatched junction nucleotides: 1. The CDR3 is 11 amino acids. CDR3 sequence reads: CASSDTGGAFF. The CDR3 bases are TGTGCCAGCAGTGATACAGGGGGAGCTTTCTTT.

The sample holds one count of this clone. The J gene is TRBJ1-2, the V gene TRBV6-1, with D unresolved. Germline CDR1 reads MNHNS; CDR2 reads SASEGT. The CDR3 extends over 16 amino acids. Deletions cut 3 bases from V and 3 bases from J, with 17 bases between. The CDR3 bases are TGTGCCAGCAGTGAGACTTATATGGCTTACCACTATGGCTACACCTTC. As protein: CASSETYMAYHYGYTF.